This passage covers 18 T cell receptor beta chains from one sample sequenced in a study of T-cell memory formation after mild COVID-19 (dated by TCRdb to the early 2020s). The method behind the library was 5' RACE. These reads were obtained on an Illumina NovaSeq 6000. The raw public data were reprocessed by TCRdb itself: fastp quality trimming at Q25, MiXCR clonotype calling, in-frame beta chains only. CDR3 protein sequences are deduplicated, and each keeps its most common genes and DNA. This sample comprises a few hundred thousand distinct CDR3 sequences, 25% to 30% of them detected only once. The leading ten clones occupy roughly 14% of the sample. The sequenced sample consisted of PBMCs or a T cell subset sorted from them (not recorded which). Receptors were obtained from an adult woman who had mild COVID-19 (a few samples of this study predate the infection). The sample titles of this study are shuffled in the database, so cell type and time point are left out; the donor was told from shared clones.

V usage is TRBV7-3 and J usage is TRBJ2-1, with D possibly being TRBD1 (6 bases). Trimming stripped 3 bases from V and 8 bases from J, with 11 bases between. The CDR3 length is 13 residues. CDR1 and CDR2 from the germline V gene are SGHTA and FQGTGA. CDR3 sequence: CASSLGTWDEQFF. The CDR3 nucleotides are TGTGCCAGCAGCTTGGGGACATGGGATGAGCAGTTCTTC.

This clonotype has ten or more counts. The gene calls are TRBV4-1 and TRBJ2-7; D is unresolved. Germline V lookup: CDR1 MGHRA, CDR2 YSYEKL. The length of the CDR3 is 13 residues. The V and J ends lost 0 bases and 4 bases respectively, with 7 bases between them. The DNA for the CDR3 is TGCGCCAGCAGCCAAGAGCCCCCATACGAGCAGTACTTC. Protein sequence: CASSQEPPYEQYF.

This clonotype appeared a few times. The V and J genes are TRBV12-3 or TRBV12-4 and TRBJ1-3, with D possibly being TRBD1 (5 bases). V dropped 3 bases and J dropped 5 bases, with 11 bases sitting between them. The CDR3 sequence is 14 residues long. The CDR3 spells CASSFSAGRNTIYF. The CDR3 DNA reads TGTGCCAGCAGTTTTTCGGCAGGGCGAAACACCATATATTTT.

The DNA of the CDR3 is TGTGCCAGCACCCCGGTGAGGCGGGCGCAGTATTTT. As protein: CASTPVRRAQYF. The V call is TRBV7-8, the J call TRBJ2-3, with D perhaps matching TRBD2 (5 bases). The CDR3 consists of 12 residues. The germline CDR1 and CDR2 sequences are SGHVS and FQNEAQ. Between the trimmed V and J ends, which lost 7 bases and 10 bases, there was a span of 15 bases.

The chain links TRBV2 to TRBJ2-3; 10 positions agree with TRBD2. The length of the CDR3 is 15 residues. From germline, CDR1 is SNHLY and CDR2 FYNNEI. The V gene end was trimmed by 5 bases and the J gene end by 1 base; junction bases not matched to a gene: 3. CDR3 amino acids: CASSTGTSGTDTQYF. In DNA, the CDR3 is TGTGCCAGCAGTACCGGGACTAGCGGCACAGATACGCAGTATTTT. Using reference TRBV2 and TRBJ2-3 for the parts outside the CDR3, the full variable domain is EPEVTQTPSHQVTQMGQEVILRCVPISNHLYFYWYRQILGQKVEFLVSFYNNEISEKSEIFDDQFSVERPDGSNFTLKIRSTKLEDSAMYFCASSTGTSGTDTQYFGPGTRLTVL.

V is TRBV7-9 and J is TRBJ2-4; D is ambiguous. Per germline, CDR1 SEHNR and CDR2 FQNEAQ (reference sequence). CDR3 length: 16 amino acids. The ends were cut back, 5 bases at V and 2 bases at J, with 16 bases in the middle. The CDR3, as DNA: TGTGCCAGCAGCCCATGGACCGATGCGACCAAAAACATTCAGTACTTC. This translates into CASSPWTDATKNIQYF.

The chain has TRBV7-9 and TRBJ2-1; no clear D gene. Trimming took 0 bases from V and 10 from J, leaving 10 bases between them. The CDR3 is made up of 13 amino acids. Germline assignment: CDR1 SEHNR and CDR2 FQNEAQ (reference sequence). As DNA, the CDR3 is TGTGCCAGCAGCTTAGCTCCCTCCGGGGAGCAGTTCTTC. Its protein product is CASSLAPSGEQFF.

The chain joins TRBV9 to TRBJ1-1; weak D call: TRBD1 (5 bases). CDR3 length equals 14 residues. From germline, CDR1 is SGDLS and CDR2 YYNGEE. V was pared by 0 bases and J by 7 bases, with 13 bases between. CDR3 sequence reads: CASSVGPGSNEAFF. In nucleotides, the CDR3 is TGTGCCAGCAGCGTAGGTCCAGGGAGTAATGAAGCTTTCTTT. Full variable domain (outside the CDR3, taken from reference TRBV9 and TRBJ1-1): DSGVTQTPKHLITATGQRVTLRCSPRSGDLSVYWYQQSLDQGLQFLIQYYNGEERAKGNILERFSAQQFPDLHSELNLSSLELGDSALYFCASSVGPGSNEAFFGQGTRLTVV.

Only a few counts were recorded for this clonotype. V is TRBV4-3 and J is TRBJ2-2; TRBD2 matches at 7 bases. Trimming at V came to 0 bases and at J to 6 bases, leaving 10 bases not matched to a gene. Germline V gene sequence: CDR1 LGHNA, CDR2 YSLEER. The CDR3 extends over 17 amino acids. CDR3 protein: CASSQDPRGRKSGELFF. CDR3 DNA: TGCGCCAGCAGCCAAGATCCGCGCGGGAGAAAGTCCGGGGAGCTGTTTTTT.

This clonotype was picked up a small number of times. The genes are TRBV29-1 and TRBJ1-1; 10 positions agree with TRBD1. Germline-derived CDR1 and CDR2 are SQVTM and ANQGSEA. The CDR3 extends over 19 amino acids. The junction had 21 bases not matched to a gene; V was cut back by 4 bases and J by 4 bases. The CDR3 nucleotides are TGCAGCGTTGTGACAGGGGGCGTCGGAGGACTTGGTGTTGGCACTGAAGCTTTCTTT. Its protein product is CSVVTGGVGGLGVGTEAFF.

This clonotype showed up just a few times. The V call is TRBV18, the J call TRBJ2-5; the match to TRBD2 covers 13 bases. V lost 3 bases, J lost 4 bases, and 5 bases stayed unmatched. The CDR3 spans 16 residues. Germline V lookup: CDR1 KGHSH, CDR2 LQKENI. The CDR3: CASSPRTSGSGETQYF. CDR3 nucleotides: TGTGCCAGCTCACCTCGGACTAGCGGGAGTGGAGAGACCCAGTACTTC.

The CDR3 DNA is TGTGCCACCAGCCCGACTAGCGGGAGGGGCAATGAGCAGTTCTTC. Its translation: CATSPTSGRGNEQFF. The J gene is TRBJ2-1, the V gene TRBV15; 14 bases line up with TRBD2. The V segment lost 5 bases and the J segment 6 bases; nucleotides outside the gene matches: 3. The CDR3 is made up of 15 amino acids. CDR1 LNHNV and CDR2 YYDKDF come from the germline V gene (reference sequence).

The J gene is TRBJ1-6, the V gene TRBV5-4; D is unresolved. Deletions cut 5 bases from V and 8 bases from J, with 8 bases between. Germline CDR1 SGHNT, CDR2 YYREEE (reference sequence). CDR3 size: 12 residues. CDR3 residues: CASSTNDSPLHF. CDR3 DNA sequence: TGTGCCAGCAGTACTAATGATTCACCCCTCCACTTT.

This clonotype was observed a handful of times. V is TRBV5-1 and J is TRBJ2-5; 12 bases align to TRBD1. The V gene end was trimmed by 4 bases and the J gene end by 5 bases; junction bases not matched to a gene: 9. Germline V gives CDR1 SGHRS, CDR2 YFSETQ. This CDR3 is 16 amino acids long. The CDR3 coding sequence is TGCGCCAGCAGCCCAAGTCCCGGGACAGGGGGCGAGACCCAGTACTTC. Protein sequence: CASSPSPGTGGETQYF.

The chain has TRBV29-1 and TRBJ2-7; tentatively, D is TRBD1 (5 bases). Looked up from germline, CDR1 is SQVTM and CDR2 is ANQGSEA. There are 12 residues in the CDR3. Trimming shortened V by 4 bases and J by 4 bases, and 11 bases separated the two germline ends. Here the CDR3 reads CSVVGPAYEQYF. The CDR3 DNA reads TGCAGCGTTGTGGGGCCCGCGTACGAGCAGTACTTC.

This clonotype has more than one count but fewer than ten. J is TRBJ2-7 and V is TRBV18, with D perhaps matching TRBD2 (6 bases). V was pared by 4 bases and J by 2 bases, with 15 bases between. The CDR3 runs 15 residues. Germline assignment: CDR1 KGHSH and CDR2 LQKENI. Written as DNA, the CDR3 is TGTGCCAGCTCACTCGCCGGGACTCATGCCTACGAGCAGTACTTC. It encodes CASSLAGTHAYEQYF.

In DNA form, the CDR3 reads TGTGCCAGCAGTTTAAGAGGGGAATTAACCGGGGAGCTGTTTTTT. Translation gives CASSLRGELTGELFF. V gene TRBV12-3 or TRBV12-4 combines with J gene TRBJ2-2; D is tentatively TRBD1 or TRBD2 (5 bases each). The CDR3 is 15 amino acids. V lost 2 bases, J lost 5 bases, and 12 bases lay in between.

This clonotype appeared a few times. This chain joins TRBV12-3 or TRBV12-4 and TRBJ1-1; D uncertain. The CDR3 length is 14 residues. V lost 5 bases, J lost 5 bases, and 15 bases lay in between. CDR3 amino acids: CASSPSRFGTEAFF. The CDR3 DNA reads TGTGCCAGCAGTCCCTCCAGGTTCGGTACTGAAGCTTTCTTT.